A single sample is the source of the 4 T cell receptor beta chains below, sequenced in a study of blood T cell repertoires in COVID-19. Generated by immunoSEQ multiplex PCR, the TCRdb table keeps only in-frame clones and is missing some. The sample contains 350,000 or so clones, about 90% of which appear only once. Sequenced input: PBMCs or T cells enriched from blood (not recorded which). The receptor set was obtained from a woman aged 25 to 39 who had been exposed to COVID-19.

V gene TRBV28 combines with J gene TRBJ1-1, with 8 bases lining up with TRBD1. Losses at the gene ends were 5 bases for V and 1 base for J; bases not matched to a gene: 9. CDR1 and CDR2 from the germline V gene are MDHEN and SYDVKM. The CDR3 covers 16 residues. In DNA, the CDR3 is TGTGCCAGCAGTCCCCGGGACAGGTTCGGGAACACTGAAGCTTTCTTT. Its translation is CASSPRDRFGNTEAFF.

The chain employs TRBV4-1 and TRBJ2-5; 14 nucleotides match TRBD2. Germline-derived CDR1 and CDR2 are MGHRA and YSYEKL. This CDR3 contains 18 residues. V was pared by 3 bases and J by 4 bases, with 10 bases of the junction left unmatched. The CDR3 is CASSHGGLAGVWGETQYF. For the CDR3, the DNA is TGCGCCAGCAGCCATGGGGGACTAGCGGGAGTATGGGGAGAGACCCAGTACTTC.

The chain links TRBV28 to TRBJ2-5; 9 bases match TRBD2. The J segment lost 4 bases and the V segment lost 2 bases, leaving 14 bases of the junction unmatched. The germline V gene encodes CDR1 MDHEN and CDR2 SYDVKM. The CDR3 sequence is 18 residues long. The CDR3 bases are TGTGCCAGCAGTTTAGGGGGCGGCGGGAGGGCCCGGGCAGAGACCCAGTACTTC. Amino acids: CASSLGGGGRARAETQYF.

This chain connects TRBV3-1 (or the pseudogene TRBV3-2) to TRBJ2-7; 8 bases fit TRBD1. Germline V gives CDR1 LGHDT, CDR2 YNNKEL (reference sequence). V lost 6 bases, J lost 2 bases, and 9 bases stayed unmatched. The CDR3 is 15 amino acids. As DNA, the CDR3 is TGTGCCAGCAGGCCTCCGCGACAGGGGACCTACGAGCAGTACTTC. It encodes CASRPPRQGTYEQYF.